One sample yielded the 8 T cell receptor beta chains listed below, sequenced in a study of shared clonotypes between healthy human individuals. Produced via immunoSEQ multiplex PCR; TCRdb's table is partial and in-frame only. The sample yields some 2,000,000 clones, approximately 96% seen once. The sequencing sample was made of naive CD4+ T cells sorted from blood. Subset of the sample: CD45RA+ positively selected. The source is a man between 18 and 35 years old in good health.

The CDR3 sequence: CASSPGLPRGTEAFF. CDR3 DNA sequence: TGTGCCAGCAGCCCCGGACTTCCGAGGGGCACTGAAGCTTTCTTT. The gene calls are TRBV7-2 and TRBJ1-1; weak D call: TRBD1 (5 bases). Per germline, CDR1 SGHTA and CDR2 FQGNSA. The CDR3 sequence is 15 residues long. With 5 bases removed from V and 4 bases from J, the gap between germline ends came to 17 bases. The variable domain in full, completed from reference TRBV7-2 and TRBJ1-1, reads GAGVSQSPSNKVTEKGKDVELRCDPISGHTALYWYRQSLGQGLEFLIYFQGNSAPDKSGLPSDRFSAERTGGSVSTLTIQRTQQEDSAVYLCASSPGLPRGTEAFFGQGTRLTVV.

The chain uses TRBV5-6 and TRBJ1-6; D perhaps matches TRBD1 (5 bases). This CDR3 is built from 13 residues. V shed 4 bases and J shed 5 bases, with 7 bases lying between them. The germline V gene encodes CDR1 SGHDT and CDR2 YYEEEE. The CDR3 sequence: CASSLTDNSPLHF. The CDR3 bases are TGTGCCAGCAGCCTGACAGATAATTCACCCCTCCACTTT.

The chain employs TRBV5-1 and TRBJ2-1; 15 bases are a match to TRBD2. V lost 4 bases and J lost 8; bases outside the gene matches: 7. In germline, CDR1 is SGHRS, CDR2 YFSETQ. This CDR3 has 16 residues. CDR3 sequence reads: CASSPGLAGGVDEQFF. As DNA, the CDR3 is TGCGCCAGCAGCCCGGGACTAGCGGGGGGTGTCGATGAGCAGTTCTTC.

DNA for the CDR3: TGTGCCAGCAGCCCAGCGGGGGGAACTCCAGGACATAATGAAAAACTGTTTTTT. This translates into CASSPAGGTPGHNEKLFF. The V gene is TRBV7-8, the J gene TRBJ1-4; D may be TRBD1 (5 bases). The CDR3 spans 18 residues. V was clipped by 5 bases and J by 4 bases, with 23 bases between them. Germline CDR1 SGHVS, CDR2 FQNEAQ.

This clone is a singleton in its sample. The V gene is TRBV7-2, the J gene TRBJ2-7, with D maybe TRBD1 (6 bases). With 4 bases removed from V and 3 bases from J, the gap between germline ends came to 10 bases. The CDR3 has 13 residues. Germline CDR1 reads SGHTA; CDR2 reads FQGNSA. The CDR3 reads CASSSGHLYEQYF. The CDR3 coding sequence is TGTGCCAGCAGCTCGGGACACCTCTACGAGCAGTACTTC.

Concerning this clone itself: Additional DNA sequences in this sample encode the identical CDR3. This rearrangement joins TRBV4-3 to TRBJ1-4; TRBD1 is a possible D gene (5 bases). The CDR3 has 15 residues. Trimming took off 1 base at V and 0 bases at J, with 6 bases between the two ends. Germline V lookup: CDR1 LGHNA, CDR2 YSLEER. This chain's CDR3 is CASSQGGATNEKLFF. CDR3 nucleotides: TGCGCCAGCAGCCAAGGGGGGGCAACTAATGAAAAACTGTTTTTT.

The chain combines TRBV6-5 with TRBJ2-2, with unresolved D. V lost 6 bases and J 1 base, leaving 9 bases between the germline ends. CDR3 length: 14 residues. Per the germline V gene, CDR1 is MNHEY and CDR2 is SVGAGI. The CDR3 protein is CASRTHRNTGELFF. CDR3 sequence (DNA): TGTGCCAGCAGGACACACAGGAACACCGGGGAGCTGTTTTTT.

CDR3 DNA: TGTGCCACGCGGGCAGGTATATATAGCAATCAGCCCCAGCATTTT. It translates to CATRAGIYSNQPQHF. J is TRBJ1-5 and V is TRBV6-5; D ambiguous. This CDR3 region has 15 residues. Germline loops: CDR1 MNHEY, CDR2 SVGAGI. V lost 10 bases and J 0 bases, leaving 16 bases between the germline ends.